Following are 3 T cell receptor beta chains from one sample sequenced in a study of CD8+CD57+ T cells in acquired aplastic anemia listed by TCRdb under 2018. TCRdb shows the sequencer as Illumina HiSeq 2000. Genomic DNA was used as template for profiling of TCR beta VDJ combinations and CDR3 sequences. TCRdb took the public reads, trimmed them with fastp at Q25, ran MiXCR for clone calling and kept in-frame beta chains. Every entry covers one CDR3 protein and lists the most common genes and DNA from its rows. This sample comprises 150,000 to 200,000 distinct CDR3 sequences, 50% to 75% of them detected only once. About 48% of the sample goes to the ten largest clones. Sequenced material: sorted CD4+, CD8+, or CD8+CD57+ T cells (not recorded which) from PBMCs. These receptor sequences come from a human donor in good health.

This clonotype was seen at least ten times. V is TRBV9 and J is TRBJ2-6; the D is unclear. This CDR3 comprises 15 residues. Trimming cost V 3 bases and J 8 bases, with 15 bases left between them. CDR1 SGDLS and CDR2 YYNGEE come from the germline V gene. CDR3 DNA: TGTGCCAGCAGCGGAGATCTTGGGCGACCCAACGTCCTGACTTTC. Amino acids: CASSGDLGRPNVLTF.

As concerns this clonotype: A much larger clone lies a single base off, so this may be a read error. This sequence joins TRBV20-1 and TRBJ2-1; weak D call: TRBD1 (6 bases). The CDR3 contains 17 residues. The germline CDR1 and CDR2 sequences are DFQATT and SNEGSKA (reference sequence). The CDR3 nucleotides are TGCAGAGCTAGACCCTCAAAAGCCGGGACACTATACAATGAGCAGTTCTTC. Amino acid sequence: CRARPSKAGTLYNEQFF.

Here the CDR3 reads CASSIWTSGRCHEQYF. CDR3 bases: TGTGCCAGCAGCATCTGGACTAGCGGGAGGTGCCACGAGCAGTACTTC. The gene calls are TRBV7-8 and TRBJ2-7; 14 nucleotides match TRBD2. V was clipped by 5 bases and J by 5 bases; unmatched bases: 8. Germline V gene sequence: CDR1 SGHVS, CDR2 FQNEAQ. The CDR3 is made up of 16 amino acids.